Shown below are 21 T cell receptor beta chains from a single sample sequenced in a study of OX40 agonist ivuxolimab in advanced cancers. Profiling relied on immunoSEQ multiplex PCR, and the TCRdb table lists in-frame clones only, not all of them. The data contain more than 45,000 clones, around 90% of them singletons. The material sequenced was CD4+ or CD8+ T cells sorted from blood, taken in a trial of the OX40 agonist ivuxolimab. These receptors were obtained from an adult with an advanced solid tumor such as melanoma, head and neck, liver or kidney cancer.

This clone was seen just once. This chain connects TRBV27 to TRBJ2-7, with a possible D match to TRBD1 (6 bases). CDR1 is MNHEY and CDR2 is SMNVEV in the germline V gene (reference sequence). This CDR3 is built from 14 residues. Trimming stripped 9 bases from V and 2 bases from J, with 17 bases between. CDR3 protein: CASQVSRGPYEQYF. CDR3 DNA sequence: TGTGCCAGTCAAGTGAGCAGGGGCCCCTACGAGCAGTACTTC.

This chain joins TRBV7-6 and TRBJ1-1; D ambiguous. V was trimmed by 4 bases and J by 8 bases, leaving 11 bases between them. Per germline, CDR1 SGHVS and CDR2 FNYEAQ. The CDR3 is 12 residues long. CDR3 coding DNA: TGTGCCAGCAGCTCATTAAATAACGAAGCTTTCTTT. This translates into CASSSLNNEAFF.

J is TRBJ2-1 and V is TRBV7-9, with a possible D match to TRBD2 (6 bases). The CDR3 totals 13 residues. V gave up 5 bases and J gave up 8 bases, with 13 bases separating them. Germline CDR1 and CDR2: SEHNR and FQNEAQ (reference sequence). CDR3 protein: CASSRRDFHEQFF. CDR3 coding DNA: TGTGCCAGCAGCCGCCGGGACTTCCATGAGCAGTTCTTC.

This sequence joins TRBV9 and TRBJ1-2; D gene ambiguous. CDR1 and CDR2 from the germline V gene are SGDLS and YYNGEE. With 0 bases removed from V and 4 bases from J, the gap between germline ends came to 10 bases. CDR3 length equals 14 residues. The CDR3 region is CASSVEGSGYGYTF. DNA for the CDR3: TGTGCCAGCAGCGTAGAGGGATCAGGCTATGGCTACACCTTC.

The chain employs TRBV5-4 and TRBJ2-5, with a possible D match to TRBD1 (5 bases). Germline loops: CDR1 SGHNT, CDR2 YYREEE (reference sequence). Trimming removed 4 bases from V and 4 bases from J, with 8 bases in between. This CDR3 is 12 amino acids long. The CDR3 sequence: CASSAGPETQYF. CDR3 nucleotide sequence: TGTGCCAGCAGCGCAGGGCCAGAGACCCAGTACTTC.

This chain joins TRBV7-6 and TRBJ2-1; 12 positions match TRBD2. The CDR3 length is 14 residues. Germline V gives CDR1 SGHVS, CDR2 FNYEAQ. Trimming cost V 4 bases and J 8 bases; bases outside gene matches: 3. The CDR3 DNA reads TGTGCCAGCAGCTCTAGCGGGGGGGGTCATGAGCAGTTCTTC. Translated: CASSSSGGGHEQFF.

CDR3 protein: CASSLIMAQGRNEQFF. The CDR3 region has the DNA TGTGCCAGCAGCTTAATCATGGCACAGGGGAGGAATGAGCAGTTCTTC. The rearrangement links TRBV7-3 to TRBJ2-1; perhaps TRBD1 as D (7 bases). The ends were cut back, 1 base at V and 7 bases at J, with 17 bases in the middle. Germline lookup yields CDR1 SGHTA and CDR2 FQGTGA. The CDR3 consists of 16 residues.

The V and J genes are TRBV4-3 and TRBJ2-3; maybe TRBD1 (6 bases). CDR3 size: 15 residues. Trimming removed 0 bases from V and 2 bases from J, with 9 bases in between. Germline assignment: CDR1 LGHNA and CDR2 YSLEER. CDR3 nucleotide sequence: TGCGCCAGCAGCCAAGATAGGACAGTCACAGATACGCAGTATTTT. Residues: CASSQDRTVTDTQYF.

The CDR3 protein is CASSSDWDQEEETQYF. As DNA, the CDR3 is TGTGCCAGCAGCTCTGATTGGGATCAAGAGGAAGAGACCCAGTACTTC. The chain combines TRBV7-9 with TRBJ2-5; D not resolved. The V gene lost 4 bases and the J gene lost 3 bases, with 18 bases spanning the gap. The CDR3 covers 16 residues. Per the germline V gene, CDR1 is SEHNR and CDR2 is FQNEAQ (reference sequence).

The chain uses TRBV4-3 and TRBJ2-7; maybe TRBD2 (6 bases). V was shortened by 0 bases and J by 4 bases, with 7 bases between the two germline ends. CDR3 length: 13 residues. The germline V gene encodes CDR1 LGHNA and CDR2 YSLEER. The CDR3 region is CASSQDGGYEQYF. The CDR3 DNA reads as TGCGCCAGCAGCCAAGACGGAGGGTACGAGCAGTACTTC.

V is TRBV7-9 and J is TRBJ2-5; no firm D call. The CDR3 length is 12 residues. Germline-derived CDR1 and CDR2 are SEHNR and FQNEAQ (reference sequence). Trimming cost V 3 bases and J 3 bases, with 5 bases left between them. This chain's CDR3 is CASSFGEETQYF. Written as DNA, the CDR3 is TGTGCCAGCAGCTTTGGGGAAGAGACCCAGTACTTC. The full variable domain, with the rest looked up from reference TRBV7-9 and TRBJ2-5, is DTGVSQNPRHKITKRGQNVTFRCDPISEHNRLYWYRQTLGQGPEFLTYFQNEAQLEKSRLLSDRFSAERPKGSFSTLEIQRTEQGDSAMYLCASSFGEETQYFGPGTRLLVL.

Here the CDR3 reads CASSEGFEAFF. CDR3 nucleotides: TGTGCCAGCAGTGAGGGGTTTGAAGCTTTCTTT. The chain couples TRBV2 to TRBJ1-1; no clear D gene. Germline V gene data show CDR1 as SNHLY and CDR2 as FYNNEI. Deletions cut 3 bases from V and 7 bases from J, with 6 bases between. The CDR3 covers 11 residues.

The V and J genes are TRBV6-5 and TRBJ2-3; TRBD2 matches at 7 bases. Germline values: CDR1 MNHEY, CDR2 SVGAGI. This CDR3 comprises 12 residues. As DNA, the CDR3 is TGTGCTTCCGGGACTACCACAGATACGCAGTATTTT. Its translation is CASGTTTDTQYF.

The V and J genes are TRBV11-3 and TRBJ2-6; no clear D. CDR3 length equals 13 residues. Trimming shortened V by 3 bases and J by 14 bases, and 14 bases separated the two germline ends. Germline assignment: CDR1 SGHNT and CDR2 YENEEA. In nucleotides, the CDR3 is TGTGCCAGCAGCTTTAGTGGGGATGTCATCCTGACTTTC. This gives the protein CASSFSGDVILTF.

The chain joins TRBV30 to TRBJ2-4; 12 bases agree with TRBD2. The CDR3 loop spans 14 amino acids. Trimming removed 5 bases from V and 8 bases from J; junction bases left unmatched: 7. Germline CDR1 is GTSNPN and CDR2 is SVGIG (reference sequence). The CDR3 DNA sequence: TGTGCCTGGTCTAGCGGGGGGGCCTCGGACATTCAGTACTTC. As protein: CAWSSGGASDIQYF.

This chain joins TRBV6-5 and TRBJ2-3; 10 nucleotides agree with TRBD1. The CDR3 spans 15 residues. V lost 6 bases to trimming and J lost 6 bases; unmatched junction nucleotides: 9. The germline gives CDR1 MNHEY, CDR2 SVGAGI. This chain's CDR3 is CASSLTGGASDTQYF. In nucleotides, the CDR3 is TGTGCCAGCAGCCTGACAGGGGGCGCTTCGGATACGCAGTATTTT.

The rearrangement links TRBV6-5 to TRBJ2-4; D assignment may be TRBD1 or TRBD2 (5 bases each). The V gene's germline CDR1 is MNHEY and CDR2 SVGAGI. CDR3 length: 16 residues. Trimming took 0 bases from V and 8 from J, leaving 17 bases between them. CDR3 DNA sequence: TGTGCCAGCAGTTACTCGGGACGTACGAAAGGGGACATTCAGTACTTC. It is translated as CASSYSGRTKGDIQYF.

The rearrangement links TRBV6-5 to TRBJ1-5; 9 positions agree with TRBD1. Germline trimming cut 4 bases from V and 5 bases from J; bases unmatched to any gene: 6. Germline assignment: CDR1 MNHEY and CDR2 SVGAGI. The CDR3 totals 15 residues. CDR3 bases: TGTGCCAGCAGTTTGGGACAGGGAGTGGATCAGCCCCAGCATTTT. Amino acid sequence: CASSLGQGVDQPQHF.

The J gene is TRBJ2-7, the V gene TRBV4-1, with D tentatively TRBD1 (6 bases). Germline V lookup: CDR1 MGHRA, CDR2 YSYEKL. Trimming took off 0 bases at V and 1 base at J, with 13 bases between the two ends. CDR3 length equals 16 residues. For the CDR3, the DNA is TGCGCCAGCAGCCAAGAGATAAGGGGACAATCCTACGAGCAGTACTTC. Protein: CASSQEIRGQSYEQYF.

The chain has TRBV7-9 and TRBJ1-1; the match to TRBD1 covers 8 bases. Germline CDR1 reads SEHNR; CDR2 reads FQNEAQ (reference sequence). The CDR3 extends over 18 amino acids. Trimming cost V 1 base and J 2 bases; bases outside gene matches: 12. CDR3 region: CASSLVQGEKWSNTEAFF. The CDR3, as DNA: TGTGCCAGCAGCTTAGTACAGGGGGAAAAATGGTCTAACACTGAAGCTTTCTTT. Combining the CDR3 with reference TRBV7-9 and TRBJ1-1 gives the whole variable domain DTGVSQNPRHKITKRGQNVTFRCDPISEHNRLYWYRQTLGQGPEFLTYFQNEAQLEKSRLLSDRFSAERPKGSFSTLEIQRTEQGDSAMYLCASSLVQGEKWSNTEAFFGQGTRLTVV.

This clone was seen once. The genes are TRBV7-9 and TRBJ2-7; D gene ambiguous. This CDR3 comprises 14 residues. Trimming pared 5 bases from V and 2 bases from J, leaving 13 bases between. The germline V gene has CDR1 SEHNR and CDR2 FQNEAQ (reference sequence). This CDR3 reads CASSPDGITYEQYF. The CDR3 nucleotides are TGTGCCAGCAGCCCGGACGGCATTACCTACGAGCAGTACTTC.